The next 24 T cell receptor beta chains were all read from a single sample in a study of blood T cell repertoires in COVID-19. Sequencing used immunoSEQ multiplex PCR; TCRdb keeps in-frame clones, though not all of them. Among fewer than 300,000 clones listed, about 70% were seen once. Specimen: peripheral blood. These receptors came from a woman over 75 with acute or convalescent COVID-19.

The chain is built from TRBV7-3 and TRBJ2-1, with TRBD2 matching 9 bases. V lost 5 bases to trimming and J lost 0 bases; unmatched junction nucleotides: 2. The CDR3 has 15 amino acids. The germline gives CDR1 SGHTA, CDR2 FQGTGA. DNA for the CDR3: TGTGCCAGCAGCCCAGCGGGGGGCTCCTACAATGAGCAGTTCTTC. It yields the protein CASSPAGGSYNEQFF.

This rearrangement joins TRBV27 to TRBJ1-2; 7 nucleotides agree with TRBD1. With 5 bases clipped from V and 1 base from J, the junction kept 4 bases outside the gene matches. The CDR3 is 14 residues long. Looked up from germline, CDR1 is MNHEY and CDR2 is SMNVEV (reference sequence). The CDR3 is CASSRQGSNYGYTF. The CDR3 DNA reads as TGTGCCAGCAGTCGACAGGGCAGTAACTATGGCTACACCTTC.

V is TRBV9 and J is TRBJ2-2, with 7 positions matching TRBD2. V shed 4 bases and J 5 bases; nucleotides not matched to a gene: 17. This CDR3 spans 18 amino acids. Germline V gene sequence: CDR1 SGDLS, CDR2 YYNGEE. The CDR3 DNA is TGTGCCAGCAGCCCCCGGACTAGTTTCACCTCGCGTACCGGGGAGCTGTTTTTT. Its translation is CASSPRTSFTSRTGELFF.

The chain links TRBV19 to TRBJ1-5, with 12 bases matching TRBD1. Per the germline V gene, CDR1 is LNHDA and CDR2 is SQIVND (reference sequence). CDR3 length: 19 amino acids. With 7 bases clipped from V and 2 bases from J, the junction kept 15 bases outside the gene matches. CDR3 region: CASTPGRDRGRGRNQPQHF. For the CDR3, the DNA is TGTGCCAGTACTCCGGGCAGGGACAGGGGGCGGGGACGCAATCAGCCCCAGCATTTT.

In nucleotides, the CDR3 is TGTGCCAGCAGTCAGGGGCAGGCGTGGGCTAGCGGGAGAGGGTCTACGGACGAGCAGTACTTC. This codes for CASSQGQAWASGRGSTDEQYF. This sequence joins TRBV6-6 and TRBJ2-7, with 10 bases identical to TRBD2. The V and J ends lost 5 bases and 5 bases, in that order; junction bases with no gene match: 27. This CDR3 has 21 residues. Looked up from germline, CDR1 is MNHNY and CDR2 is SVGAGI (reference sequence).

V and J are TRBV6-6 and TRBJ1-1; 8 bases are shared with TRBD1. CDR1 and CDR2 from the germline V gene are MNHNY and SVGAGI (reference sequence). This CDR3 is 14 amino acids long. The V gene end was trimmed by 2 bases and the J gene end by 3 bases; junction bases not matched to a gene: 2. CDR3 amino acids: CASSYRTGHTEAFF. DNA for the CDR3: TGTGCCAGCAGTTACCGGACAGGGCACACTGAAGCTTTCTTT.

The gene calls are TRBV5-1 and TRBJ2-5; D ambiguous. This CDR3 is 12 amino acids long. Trimming cost V 2 bases and J 4 bases, with 6 bases left between them. Germline CDR1 reads SGHRS; CDR2 reads YFSETQ. In nucleotides, the CDR3 is TGCGCCAGCAGCTTTGAGAGAGAGACCCAGTACTTC. This sequence encodes CASSFERETQYF.

This clone appeared once. This chain uses TRBV11-2 with TRBJ1-3, with no clear D. The CDR3 extends over 15 amino acids. Germline values: CDR1 SGHAT, CDR2 FQNNGV. Trimming left V 3 bases short and J 0 bases short, with 9 bases between. The CDR3 DNA reads as TGTGCCAGCAGCTTGGCCAGTCTCTCTGGAAACACCATATATTTT. Its protein product is CASSLASLSGNTIYF.

This clone has a handful of counts. V and J are TRBV2 and TRBJ1-4; TRBD1 matches 7 bases. V shed 6 bases and J 7 bases; nucleotides not matched to a gene: 11. CDR3 length equals 15 residues. Per germline, CDR1 SNHLY and CDR2 FYNNEI. This CDR3 reads CASRLQGRISEKLFF. CDR3 sequence (DNA): TGTGCCAGCAGGTTACAGGGGAGGATTTCTGAAAAACTGTTTTTT.

The DNA of the CDR3 is TGTGCCAGCAGTAAACAGGGGAGAGAAACAGATACGCAGTATTTT. This sequence encodes CASSKQGRETDTQYF. V usage is TRBV6-5 and J usage is TRBJ2-3, with 7 bases that match TRBD1. V lost 5 bases and J lost 3; bases outside the gene matches: 8. CDR1 is MNHEY, CDR2 SVGAGI, per germline. The CDR3 is 15 amino acids.

This chain uses TRBV5-1 with TRBJ2-4; maybe TRBD2 (5 bases). The CDR3 consists of 16 residues. V gave up 0 bases and J gave up 8 bases, with 18 bases separating them. Germline V lookup: CDR1 SGHRS, CDR2 YFSETQ. CDR3 in amino acids: CASSLESARGEYIQYF. For the CDR3, the DNA is TGCGCCAGCAGCTTGGAATCCGCCCGGGGAGAGTACATTCAGTACTTC.

This clone has just a few counts. The V gene is TRBV5-1, the J gene TRBJ1-1; D gene uncertain. The CDR3 spans 13 residues. Germline assignment: CDR1 SGHRS and CDR2 YFSETQ. V dropped 0 bases and J dropped 2 bases, with 5 bases sitting between them. CDR3 region: CASSLGLNTEAFF. For the CDR3, the DNA is TGCGCCAGCAGCTTGGGTCTAAACACTGAAGCTTTCTTT.

This clone has only one observation. The J gene is TRBJ1-6, the V gene TRBV2, with a weak D call TRBD1 (5 bases). V was trimmed by 4 bases and J by 7 bases, leaving 14 bases between them. This CDR3 is 15 amino acids long. Germline V gives CDR1 SNHLY, CDR2 FYNNEI. The CDR3 DNA follows: TGTGCCAGCAGTGGGTACGGGGAGGGGAATTCACCCCTCCACTTT. It is translated as CASSGYGEGNSPLHF.

This clone was counted a few times. This sequence joins TRBV6-5 and TRBJ1-1; tentative D call: TRBD1 (6 bases). The CDR3 is made up of 15 amino acids. The V and J ends lost 4 bases and 2 bases respectively, with 14 bases between them. Per the germline V gene, CDR1 is MNHEY and CDR2 is SVGAGI. The CDR3 DNA follows: TGTGCCAGCAGTTCAAGAGCAGGGACAAACACTGAAGCTTTCTTT. The encoded protein is CASSSRAGTNTEAFF.

The chain combines TRBV30 with TRBJ1-4; D may be TRBD1 (6 bases). V shed 4 bases and J shed 3 bases, with 12 bases lying between them. CDR1 and CDR2 (germline): GTSNPN, SVGIG (reference sequence). The CDR3 spans 14 residues. CDR3 coding DNA: TGTGCCTGGACCCTGAAGGGGGCTAATGAAAAACTGTTTTTT. The encoded protein is CAWTLKGANEKLFF. The variable domain in full, with the rest retrieved from reference TRBV30 and TRBJ1-4, is SQTIHQWPATLVQPVGSPLSLECTVEGTSNPNLYWYRQAAGRGLQLLFYSVGIGQISSEVPQNLSASRPQDRQFILSSKKLLLSDSGFYLCAWTLKGANEKLFFGSGTQLSVL.

This chain joins TRBV3-1 (or the pseudogene TRBV3-2) and TRBJ2-2; TRBD1 aligns across 10 bases. The V gene end was trimmed by 3 bases and the J gene end by 7 bases; junction bases not matched to a gene: 5. CDR3 length: 15 residues. Looked up from germline, CDR1 is LGHDT and CDR2 is YNNKEL (reference sequence). The CDR3, as DNA: TGTGCCAGCAGCCAGGGGGACAGGGGCGGCGGGGAGCTGTTTTTT. Residues: CASSQGDRGGGELFF.

The chain combines TRBV5-4 with TRBJ2-1, with 10 bases matching TRBD1. Trimming took 9 bases from V and 7 from J; bases not matched to a gene: 10. From germline, CDR1 is SGHNT and CDR2 YYREEE (reference sequence). The CDR3 is 14 amino acids. CDR3 in DNA: TGTGCCACCGCGACAGGGGGCACTAGAAATGAGCAGTTCTTC. This codes for CATATGGTRNEQFF.

This clone was seen just once. This chain uses TRBV2 with TRBJ2-5; TRBD2 matches at 10 bases. The CDR3 consists of 12 residues. The trim removed 8 bases at V and 8 bases at J, leaving 5 bases unmatched. The germline gives CDR1 SNHLY, CDR2 FYNNEI. The CDR3 reads CASLGLATTQYF. In nucleotides, the CDR3 is TGTGCCAGCCTGGGACTAGCGACCACCCAGTACTTC.

The V call is TRBV9, the J call TRBJ2-7; D may be TRBD2 (6 bases). Per the germline V gene, CDR1 is SGDLS and CDR2 is YYNGEE. Trimming pared 2 bases from V and 1 base from J, leaving 10 bases between. This CDR3 is built from 14 residues. CDR3 amino acids: CASSVGGISYEQYF. The CDR3 coding sequence is TGTGCCAGCAGCGTTGGCGGGATATCCTACGAGCAGTACTTC.

V usage is TRBV3-1 (or the pseudogene TRBV3-2) and J usage is TRBJ1-1; no firm D call. Germline-derived CDR1 and CDR2 are LGHDT and YNNKEL (reference sequence). V dropped 1 base and J dropped 1 base, with 10 bases sitting between them. CDR3 length equals 15 residues. The chain's CDR3 is CASSQGIAANTEAFF. In DNA form, the CDR3 reads TGTGCCAGCAGCCAAGGAATCGCGGCGAACACTGAAGCTTTCTTT.

The J gene is TRBJ2-5, the V gene TRBV5-1; 10 positions agree with TRBD2. The CDR3 spans 18 residues. The J segment lost 1 base and the V segment lost 4 bases, leaving 13 bases of the junction unmatched. Per the germline V gene, CDR1 is SGHRS and CDR2 is YFSETQ. CDR3 coding DNA: TGCGCCAGCAGCCCCGGGGCTAGCGGGGGCCACTTCCAAGAGACCCAGTACTTC. It codes for CASSPGASGGHFQETQYF.

CDR3 sequence reads: CAISESGGESKNIQYF. CDR3 DNA sequence: TGTGCCATCAGTGAATCAGGGGGCGAGTCCAAAAACATTCAGTACTTC. The V gene is TRBV10-3, the J gene TRBJ2-4; 8 bases match TRBD1. The V gene's germline CDR1 is ENHRY and CDR2 SYGVKD. The CDR3 has 16 residues. Trimming cost V 3 bases and J 2 bases; bases outside gene matches: 6.

The chain uses TRBV19 and TRBJ1-5, with 10 bases fitting TRBD1. V lost 10 bases to trimming and J lost 7 bases; unmatched junction nucleotides: 7. Looked up from germline, CDR1 is LNHDA and CDR2 is SQIVND (reference sequence). The CDR3 runs 13 residues. CDR3 loop: CAIGDRGGQPQHF. The DNA of the CDR3 is TGTGCCATCGGGGACAGGGGAGGACAGCCCCAGCATTTT.

The chain employs TRBV27 and TRBJ2-2; no reliable D call. From germline, CDR1 is MNHEY and CDR2 SMNVEV (reference sequence). The CDR3 loop spans 14 amino acids. Trimming stripped 7 bases from V and 2 bases from J, with 11 bases between. In DNA form, the CDR3 reads TGTGCCAGCACCAACGCCGGTAACACCGGGGAGCTGTTTTTT. This translates into CASTNAGNTGELFF.